The T cell receptor (beta chain) described here comes from a study of T cell responses to AZD1222 COVID-19 vaccine. Study conclusions and caveats: Once two AZD1222 doses were given, Spike-specific TCR breadth and depth went up. Repertoires were obtained solely post-peak T cell response. There were mostly white British donors and more females than males, and clonal diversity was possibly underestimated. Distributed over spike, vaccine-associated CD4 TCRs predominated at 160-218 and 743-854.

In regard to this clone: Antigen specificity is unknown.

Profiled with immunoSEQ multiplex PCR; TCRdb holds only in-frame clones, not every one. The data show more than 100,000 clones, approximately 88% seen once. The TCR sequence derives from an adult in good health. The sequences come from peripheral blood, collected on day 0 of AZD1222 vaccination.

The DNA of the CDR3 is TGTGCCTCCGACCTGGAGAGGACTAACTATGGCTACACCTTC. Translating it yields CASDLERTNYGYTF. J is TRBJ1-2 and V is TRBV7-9; D unclear. Trimming cost V 11 bases and J 0 bases, with 16 bases left between them. Germline CDR1 SEHNR, CDR2 FQNEAQ (reference sequence). The CDR3 has 14 residues.